The 11 T cell receptor beta chains given below trace back to one sample, sequenced in a study of shared clonotypes between healthy human individuals (dated by TCRdb to the early 2020s). Libraries were built with the immunoSEQ multiplex PCR assay. TCRdb provides this immuneACCESS table in a form limited to in-frame rearrangements. Some clones are lacking; in checked studies, under half of them reflect an unresolved V gene, and why the rest are absent is not known. For this sample the table gives about 480,000 clones, of which almost 80% were detected only once. Approximately 12% of the sample belongs to the ten largest clones. The specimen was PBMCs. These receptor sequences come from a woman aged 40 to 49 in good health. Some clones in this sample may be carry-over from other donors' samples.

DNA of the CDR3: TGTGCCAGCAGAAGACAGGGGGGGAACACTGAAGCTTTCTTT. It is translated as CASRRQGGNTEAFF. This chain uses TRBV28 with TRBJ1-1; 9 nucleotides match TRBD1. Per the germline V gene, CDR1 is MDHEN and CDR2 is SYDVKM. The J segment lost 1 base and the V segment lost 6 bases, leaving 3 bases of the junction unmatched. CDR3 size: 14 residues.

Of note for this clone: Within the sample, other DNA sequences also encode this same CDR3. The chain has TRBV29-1 and TRBJ2-5; a possible D gene is TRBD2 (5 bases). The CDR3 runs to 12 residues. Germline loops: CDR1 SQVTM, CDR2 ANQGSEA. V was cut by 3 bases and J by 5 bases, with 10 bases left in between. The CDR3 loop reads CSVDSRGETQYF. The CDR3 nucleotides are TGCAGCGTTGACTCTCGGGGTGAGACCCAGTACTTC.

The rearrangement uses TRBV28 and TRBJ1-4, with 7 positions matching TRBD1. The germline gives CDR1 MDHEN, CDR2 SYDVKM. V shed 4 bases, J shed 1 base, and the junction held 6 bases outside the gene matches. The CDR3 has 16 residues. In DNA form, the CDR3 reads TGTGCCAGCAGTTGGGGGGGACAGTTAACTAATGAAAAACTGTTTTTT. It is translated as CASSWGGQLTNEKLFF.

The chain combines TRBV7-2 with TRBJ2-2; a possible D gene is TRBD1 (8 bases). The V gene lost 2 bases and the J gene lost 6 bases, with 16 bases spanning the gap. The CDR3 has 16 residues. Looked up from germline, CDR1 is SGHTA and CDR2 is FQGNSA. The CDR3 DNA is TGTGCCAGCAGCTTAAATACAGGGGGAGGGGCCGGGGAGCTGTTTTTT. It encodes CASSLNTGGGAGELFF.

The chain recombines TRBV28 with TRBJ2-7; D gene uncertain. Per the germline V gene, CDR1 is MDHEN and CDR2 is SYDVKM. The V end lost 5 bases, the J end lost 6 bases, and 17 bases lay between the germline ends. The CDR3 length is 14 residues. CDR3 bases: TGTGCCAGCAGTCCAACCCGACTTGGCGCCGAGCAGTACTTC. Its translation: CASSPTRLGAEQYF.

This clone was found a few times. This sequence joins TRBV5-4 and TRBJ2-3, with 12 bases identical to TRBD2. J was trimmed by 3 bases and V by 3 bases; bases with no gene match: 5. The CDR3 loop spans 16 amino acids. The germline V gene encodes CDR1 SGHNT and CDR2 YYREEE (reference sequence). The CDR3 region is CASSSGTSGQTDTQYF. The CDR3 nucleotides are TGTGCCAGCAGCTCCGGGACTAGCGGGCAGACAGATACGCAGTATTTT.

This chain links TRBV4-3 with TRBJ1-3, with 8 nucleotides matching TRBD1. CDR1 and CDR2 from the germline V gene are LGHNA and YSLEER. This CDR3 region has 18 residues. V lost 1 base and J lost 0; bases outside the gene matches: 8. The CDR3 reads CASSQGAAGTGSGNTIYF. For the CDR3, the DNA is TGCGCCAGCAGCCAAGGGGCCGCCGGGACAGGCTCTGGAAACACCATATATTTT.

The genes are TRBV2 and TRBJ2-1, with a tentative D call TRBD1 (5 bases). The CDR3 is 14 residues long. The V gene's germline CDR1 is SNHLY and CDR2 FYNNEI. V dropped 0 bases and J dropped 6 bases, with 9 bases sitting between them. The CDR3 nucleotides read TGTGCCAGCAGTGAAGCGCTTAGGGGCAATGAGCAGTTCTTC. Its protein product is CASSEALRGNEQFF.

V is TRBV7-8 and J is TRBJ2-2; 13 bases fit TRBD2. The V and J ends lost 5 bases and 4 bases, in that order; junction bases with no gene match: 4. The germline gives CDR1 SGHVS, CDR2 FQNEAQ. The CDR3 has 16 residues. As DNA, the CDR3 is TGTGCCAGCAGCGTACTAGCGGGAGGGTCCACCGGGGAGCTGTTTTTT. Its translation: CASSVLAGGSTGELFF.

The table lists this clone with a few counts. This chain connects TRBV9 to TRBJ1-1; possibly TRBD1 for D (5 bases). This CDR3 has 14 residues. Germline CDR1 is SGDLS and CDR2 is YYNGEE. V lost 0 bases, J lost 1 base, and 7 bases lay in between. CDR3: CASSVAGTNTEAFF. CDR3 nucleotides: TGTGCCAGCAGCGTAGCTGGGACGAACACTGAAGCTTTCTTT. The full variable domain, with the rest looked up from reference TRBV9 and TRBJ1-1, is DSGVTQTPKHLITATGQRVTLRCSPRSGDLSVYWYQQSLDQGLQFLIQYYNGEERAKGNILERFSAQQFPDLHSELNLSSLELGDSALYFCASSVAGTNTEAFFGQGTRLTVV.

The chain employs TRBV6-4 and TRBJ2-1, with 11 bases lining up with TRBD2. J lost 8 bases, V lost 5 bases, and 8 bases had no gene match. From germline, CDR1 is MRHNA and CDR2 SNTAGT. CDR3 size: 15 residues. The CDR3 region is CASSRLAGITDEQFF. CDR3 nucleotides: TGTGCCAGCAGTCGACTAGCGGGAATAACCGATGAGCAGTTCTTC.